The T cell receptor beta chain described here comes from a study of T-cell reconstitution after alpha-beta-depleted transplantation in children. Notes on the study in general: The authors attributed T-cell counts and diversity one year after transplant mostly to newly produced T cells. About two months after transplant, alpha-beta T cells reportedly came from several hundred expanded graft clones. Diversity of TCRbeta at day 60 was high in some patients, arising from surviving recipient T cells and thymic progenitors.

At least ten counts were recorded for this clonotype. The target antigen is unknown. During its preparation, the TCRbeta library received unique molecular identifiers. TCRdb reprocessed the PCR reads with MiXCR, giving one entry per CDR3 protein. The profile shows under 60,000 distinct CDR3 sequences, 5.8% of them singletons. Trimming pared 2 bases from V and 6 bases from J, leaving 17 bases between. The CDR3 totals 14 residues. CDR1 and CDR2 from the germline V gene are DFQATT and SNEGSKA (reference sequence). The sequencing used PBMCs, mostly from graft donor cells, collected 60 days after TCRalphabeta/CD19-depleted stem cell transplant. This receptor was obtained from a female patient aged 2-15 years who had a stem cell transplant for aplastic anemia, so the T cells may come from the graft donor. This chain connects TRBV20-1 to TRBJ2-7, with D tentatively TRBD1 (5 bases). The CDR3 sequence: CSARWRQGTSEQYF. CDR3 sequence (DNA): TGCAGTGCTAGATGGCGTCAGGGTACGAGCGAGCAGTACTTC.